These T cell receptor beta chains were read from a single sample in a study of regulatory T cells in long-lasting Graves disease. TCRdb re-called the multiplex PCR reads with MiXCR, one entry per CDR3 protein. Of more than 450,000 distinct CDR3 sequences listed, around 15% were seen once; the top ten hold 10% to 15%. These data were also filed under a second study, of T cells in Graves' hyperthyroidism and ophthalmopathy.

The sample here was peripheral blood mononuclear cells (PBMCs), taken at new diagnosis, from a patient treated with antithyroid drugs. The receptor set was obtained from a man between 40 and 49 years old with Graves disease. CDR3s include the opening cysteine and the closing phenylalanine or tryptophan. Each record gives: V gene, J gene, D gene, clone size, CDR3 DNA, CDR3 protein. The D gene is left open where the match is weak. Size values are once, few and many counts, or a class for expanded clones, and some rows have none.

v_call: TRBV3-1
j_call: TRBJ2-5
d_call: -
clone_size: many
cdr3_nt: TGTGCCAGCAGCCCGAACCCGGTCGGGGGAGAGACCCAGTACTTC
cdr3_aa: CASSPNPVGGETQYF

v_call: TRBV6-5
j_call: TRBJ2-2
d_call: TRBD1
clone_size: many
cdr3_nt: TGTGCCAGCAGTTACTCTCGGGACAGGACCGGCACCGGGGAGCTGTTTTTT
cdr3_aa: CASSYSRDRTGTGELFF

v_call: TRBV20-1
j_call: TRBJ2-1
d_call: -
clone_size: -
cdr3_nt: TGCAGTGCCGTCCCGCGGACGGAGGAGCAGTTCTTC
cdr3_aa: CSAVPRTEEQFF

v_call: TRBV28
j_call: TRBJ2-7
d_call: TRBD1
clone_size: once
cdr3_nt: TGTGCCAGCAGTAGCCCTGACAGGGCCCACGGCTGGCAGTACTTC
cdr3_aa: CASSSPDRAHGWQYF

v_call: TRBV2
j_call: TRBJ2-3
d_call: -
clone_size: many
cdr3_nt: TGTGCCAGCACTTTCGAAGATACGCAGTATTTT
cdr3_aa: CASTFEDTQYF

v_call: TRBV20-1
j_call: TRBJ2-7
d_call: TRBD2
clone_size: many
cdr3_nt: TGCAGTGCTCCCCTCTCTAGCGGGAGGGCTGGCGAGCAGTACTTC
cdr3_aa: CSAPLSSGRAGEQYF

v_call: TRBV20-1
j_call: TRBJ1-1
d_call: -
clone_size: many
cdr3_nt: TGCAGTGCTAGCCCCCTGAGGAACACTGAAGCTTTCTTT
cdr3_aa: CSASPLRNTEAFF

v_call: TRBV25-1
j_call: TRBJ1-1
d_call: -
clone_size: few
cdr3_nt: TGTGCCAGCAGTGTCAGGGGCATGGCCACTGAAGCTTTCTTT
cdr3_aa: CASSVRGMATEAFF

v_call: TRBV6-9
j_call: TRBJ1-1
d_call: -
clone_size: many
cdr3_nt: TGTGCCAGCAGTTACGAAGGGGCTGGAACTGAAGCTTTCTTT
cdr3_aa: CASSYEGAGTEAFF

v_call: TRBV28
j_call: TRBJ2-7
d_call: -
clone_size: many
cdr3_nt: TGTGCCAGCAGTTTCACCGGGAAGCCCTACGAGCAGTACTTC
cdr3_aa: CASSFTGKPYEQYF

v_call: TRBV6-1
j_call: TRBJ2-2
d_call: -
clone_size: many
cdr3_nt: TGTGCCAGCAGACCTGGACGGGTCACCGGGGAGCTGTTTTTT
cdr3_aa: CASRPGRVTGELFF

v_call: TRBV15
j_call: TRBJ1-5
d_call: TRBD1
clone_size: many
cdr3_nt: TGTGCCACCAGCAGAGCCGGGACAGGGGGCAATCAGCCCCAGCATTTT
cdr3_aa: CATSRAGTGGNQPQHF

v_call: TRBV7-3
j_call: TRBJ2-6
d_call: TRBD1
clone_size: -
cdr3_nt: TGTGCCAGCAGCCGAAAAGTTGGACAGGTCGGATCTCCTGGGGCCAACGTCCTGACTTTC
cdr3_aa: CASSRKVGQVGSPGANVLTF

v_call: TRBV20-1
j_call: TRBJ1-5
d_call: -
clone_size: many
cdr3_nt: TGCAGTGCTAGTCCGGCAGGGGATCAGCCCCAGCATTTT
cdr3_aa: CSASPAGDQPQHF

v_call: TRBV28
j_call: TRBJ2-3
d_call: -
clone_size: many
cdr3_nt: TGTGCCAGCAGCAGGTTTAAGTGGGGCACAGATACGCAGTATTTT
cdr3_aa: CASSRFKWGTDTQYF

v_call: TRBV19
j_call: TRBJ1-5
d_call: -
clone_size: -
cdr3_nt: TGTGCCAGTAGTCCGGGACAAGGTCCAGGACAGCCCCAGCATTTT
cdr3_aa: CASSPGQGPGQPQHF

v_call: TRBV29-1
j_call: TRBJ2-1
d_call: TRBD2
clone_size: -
cdr3_nt: TGCAGCGTGCGGGGCGGGGGAGGCAATGAGCAGTTCTTC
cdr3_aa: CSVRGGGGNEQFF

v_call: TRBV19
j_call: TRBJ2-7
d_call: TRBD2
clone_size: -
cdr3_nt: TGTGCCAGTAGTATTATGGGACTAGACTACGAGCAGTACTTC
cdr3_aa: CASSIMGLDYEQYF

v_call: TRBV12-3/TRBV12-4
j_call: TRBJ2-7
d_call: -
clone_size: many
cdr3_nt: TGTGCCAGCAGTCCCGGAGGGCAGCAGTACTTC
cdr3_aa: CASSPGGQQYF

v_call: TRBV5-1
j_call: TRBJ2-7
d_call: TRBD2
clone_size: many
cdr3_nt: TGCGCCAGCAGCTTGGCAAGTAGCGGGAGGCGTAGCTCCTACGAGCAGTACTTC
cdr3_aa: CASSLASSGRRSSYEQYF

v_call: TRBV28
j_call: TRBJ2-1
d_call: TRBD2
clone_size: many
cdr3_nt: TGTGCCAGCAGCCTCTGGACTAGCGGGAGGAATGAGCAGTTCTTC
cdr3_aa: CASSLWTSGRNEQFF

v_call: TRBV5-6
j_call: TRBJ2-7
d_call: -
clone_size: few
cdr3_nt: TGTGCCAGCAGCTTAGATATCATCAACGAGCAGTACTTC
cdr3_aa: CASSLDIINEQYF